This is a list of T cell receptor beta chains from one sample in a study of vaccination effects on CD4 cells after COVID-19. Clones were sequenced by immunoSEQ multiplex PCR, and TCRdb holds only the in-frame ones, with some missing. Counted here are 45,000 to 70,000 clones, under 80% occurring once; the ten biggest clones make up about 5.4%. Antigens of these TCRs are unknown. The material sequenced was CD4+ T cells from PBMCs cultured with HIV peptides, taken before COVID-19 vaccination. The receptors come from a human donor who had a prior SARS-CoV-2 infection. Both conserved end residues are part of each CDR3. A D gene is named only where the DNA matches it firmly. Clone size is given for some rows only: seen once, a few or many times, or a class if the clone is expanded.

>TRBV6-2/TRBV6-3|-|15|TRBD2|TRBJ2-7
TGTGCCAGCAGTTATTCGAGACTAGCGGCCTACGAGCAGTACTTC
CASSYSRLAAYEQYF
>TRBV7-2|-|14|TRBD1|TRBJ1-1
TGTGCCAGCAGCTATAGGACAGGGGGGACTGAAGCTTTCTTT
CASSYRTGGTEAFF
>TRBV2|-|16|TRBD2|TRBJ2-3
TGTGCCAGCAGCGAACAACTAGCGGGGCTCACAGATACGCAGTATTTT
CASSEQLAGLTDTQYF
>TRBV6-6|once|16|TRBD1|TRBJ1-2
TGTGCCAGCAGTTCCGCCTTGACAGGGGCCCTCTATGGCTACACCTTC
CASSSALTGALYGYTF
>TRBV19|few|15|-|TRBJ1-5
TGTGCCAGTAGTATAGAAGGGGATAACAATCAGCCCCAGCATTTT
CASSIEGDNNQPQHF
>TRBV15|-|15|-|TRBJ1-5
TGTGCCACCAGCAGAGACAGGGTAAGCAATCAGCCCCAGCATTTT
CATSRDRVSNQPQHF
>TRBV28|-|14|-|TRBJ1-2
TGTGCCAGCAGTTTACCGGGACAAACCTATGGCTACACCTTC
CASSLPGQTYGYTF
>TRBV19|-|15|-|TRBJ2-2
TGTGCCAGTAGAAATCCACTCACGGGCACCGGGGAGCTGTTTTTT
CASRNPLTGTGELFF
>TRBV6-2/TRBV6-3|-|13|-|TRBJ1-2
TGTGCCAGCAACCCCGGGGACCACTTCGACTACACCTTC
CASNPGDHFDYTF
>TRBV5-6|few|15|TRBD1|TRBJ1-2
TGTGCCAGCAGCGATCCGTACAGGGGAAAATATGGCTACACCTTC
CASSDPYRGKYGYTF
>TRBV4-1|-|15|-|TRBJ1-1
TGCGCCAGCAGCCTTAACGAACAGCCGAACACTGAAGCTTTCTTT
CASSLNEQPNTEAFF
>TRBV5-1|-|15|TRBD2|TRBJ2-4
TGCGCCAGCAGCTTGACAGGACTAGCTGGTGCCATTCAGTACTTC
CASSLTGLAGAIQYF
>TRBV10-3|once|13|-|TRBJ2-5
TGTGCCATCAGTCCGGGTAACACCAAGACCCAGTACTTC
CAISPGNTKTQYF
>TRBV19|-|18|-|TRBJ1-5
TGTGCCAGTAGTATAGGCGCCCAAGATCGGTATAGCAATCAGCCCCAGCATTTT
CASSIGAQDRYSNQPQHF